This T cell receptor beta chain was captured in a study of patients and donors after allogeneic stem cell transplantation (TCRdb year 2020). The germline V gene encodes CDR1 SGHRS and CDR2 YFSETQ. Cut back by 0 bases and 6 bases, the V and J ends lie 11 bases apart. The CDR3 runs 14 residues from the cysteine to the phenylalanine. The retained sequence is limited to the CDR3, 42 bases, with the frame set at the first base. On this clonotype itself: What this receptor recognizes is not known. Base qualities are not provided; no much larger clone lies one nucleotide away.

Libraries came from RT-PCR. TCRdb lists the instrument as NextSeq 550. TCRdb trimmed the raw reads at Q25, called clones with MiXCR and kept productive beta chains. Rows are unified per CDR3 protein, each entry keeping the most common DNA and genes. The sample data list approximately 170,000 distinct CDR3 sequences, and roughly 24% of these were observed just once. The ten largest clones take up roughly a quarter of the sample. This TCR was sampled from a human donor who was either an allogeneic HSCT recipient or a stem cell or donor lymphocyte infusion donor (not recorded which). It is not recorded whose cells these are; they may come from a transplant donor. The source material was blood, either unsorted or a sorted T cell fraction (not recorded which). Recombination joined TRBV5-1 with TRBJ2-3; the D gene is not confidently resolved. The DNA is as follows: TGCGCCAGCAGCTTGGAGGTTCCTACCGATACGCAGTATTTT. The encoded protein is CASSLEVPTDTQYF.